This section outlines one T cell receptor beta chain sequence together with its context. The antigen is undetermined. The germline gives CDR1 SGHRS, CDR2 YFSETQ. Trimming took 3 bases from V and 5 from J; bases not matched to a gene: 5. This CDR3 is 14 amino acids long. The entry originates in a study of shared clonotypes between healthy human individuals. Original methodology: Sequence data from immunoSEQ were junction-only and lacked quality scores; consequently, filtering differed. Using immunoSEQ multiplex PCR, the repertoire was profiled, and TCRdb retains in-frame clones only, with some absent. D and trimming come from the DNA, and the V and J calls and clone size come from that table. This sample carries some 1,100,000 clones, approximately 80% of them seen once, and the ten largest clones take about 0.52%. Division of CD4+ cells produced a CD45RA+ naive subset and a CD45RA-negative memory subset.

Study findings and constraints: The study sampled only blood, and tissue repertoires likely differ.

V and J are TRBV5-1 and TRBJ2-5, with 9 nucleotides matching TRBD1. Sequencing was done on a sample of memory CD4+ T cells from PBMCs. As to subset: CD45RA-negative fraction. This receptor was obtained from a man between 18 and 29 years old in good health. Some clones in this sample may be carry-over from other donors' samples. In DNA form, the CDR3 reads TGCGCCAGCAGCTCGGACAGGGGTTTCGAGACCCAGTACTTC. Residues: CASSSDRGFETQYF.